This is a list of T cell receptor beta chains from one sample in a study of blood T cell repertoires in COVID-19. Assay used: immunoSEQ multiplex PCR; TCRdb lists only in-frame clones, some missing. The sample lists 150,000 to 200,000 clones; 87% were seen once. Sample: peripheral blood. All receptors come from a man aged 35-49 years with active or convalescent COVID-19. The CDR3 runs from the conserved cysteine through the conserved F or W. A D gene is named only where the DNA matches it firmly. A clone size is listed for some rows: how often the clone was seen (once, few, many), or a class if it is expanded.

j_call clone_size d_call v_call cdr3_aa cdr3_nt
TRBJ2-3 once TRBD2 TRBV6-5 CASKKAGGSTDTQYF TGTGCCAGCAAAAAAGCGGGGGGGAGCACAGATACGCAGTATTTT
TRBJ1-1 NA TRBD1 TRBV4-2 CASSQGAQGAGEAFF TGTGCCAGCAGCCAAGGTGCTCAGGGGGCAGGTGAAGCTTTCTTT
TRBJ1-4 NA NA TRBV4-1 CASSQPSDEKLFF TGCGCCAGCAGCCAACCCAGTGATGAAAAACTGTTTTTT
TRBJ1-4 NA NA TRBV18 CASSFLDTSQEKLFF TGTGCCAGCTCATTTCTGGACACGTCTCAGGAAAAACTGTTTTTT
TRBJ2-5 NA TRBD1 TRBV7-8 CASTPSGRGLSETQYF TGTGCCAGCACCCCCAGCGGCAGGGGGCTTTCGGAGACCCAGTACTTC
TRBJ1-2 NA TRBD1 TRBV7-9 CASSPGTGVSYGYTF TGTGCCAGCAGCCCAGGGACAGGCGTTTCCTATGGCTACACCTTC
TRBJ1-2 NA NA TRBV4-2 CASSSPGGYGYTF TGTGCCAGCAGCTCCCCCGGAGGCTATGGCTACACCTTC
TRBJ2-5 NA NA TRBV9 CASSPRVGEAQRETQYF TGTGCCAGCAGCCCTCGGGTTGGGGAGGCCCAGAGGGAGACCCAGTACTTC
TRBJ1-6 NA NA TRBV5-1 CASSLDRIDNSPLHF TGCGCCAGCAGCTTGGACAGGATCGATAATTCACCCCTCCACTTT
TRBJ2-3 few NA TRBV30 CAWSVQSGTDTQYF TGTGCCTGGAGTGTGCAGTCTGGCACAGATACGCAGTATTTT